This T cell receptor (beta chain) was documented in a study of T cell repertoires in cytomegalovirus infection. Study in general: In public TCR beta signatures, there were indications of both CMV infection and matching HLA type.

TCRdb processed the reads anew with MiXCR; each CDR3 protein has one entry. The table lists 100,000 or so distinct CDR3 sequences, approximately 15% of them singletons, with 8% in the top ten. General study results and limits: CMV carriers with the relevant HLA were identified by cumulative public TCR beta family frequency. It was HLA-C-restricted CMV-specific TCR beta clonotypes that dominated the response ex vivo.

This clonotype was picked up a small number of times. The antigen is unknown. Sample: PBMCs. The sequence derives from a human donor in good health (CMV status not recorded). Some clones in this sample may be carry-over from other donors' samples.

Here the CDR3 reads CASSRGGGQGVNNEQFF. CDR3 sequence (DNA): TGTGCCAGCTCCCGGGGTGGAGGACAGGGGGTGAACAATGAGCAGTTCTTC. This chain uses TRBV5-5 with TRBJ2-1; the match to TRBD1 covers 10 bases. The V gene end was trimmed by 7 bases and the J gene end by 5 bases; junction bases not matched to a gene: 15. Germline CDR1 reads SGHKS; CDR2 reads YYEKEE (reference sequence). The CDR3 runs to 17 residues.